This is a list of T cell receptor beta chains from one sample in a study of cytomegalovirus exposure and HLA in healthy donors. The table came from immunoSEQ multiplex PCR; TCRdb's copy has only in-frame clones and leaves some out. The table records roughly 190,000 clones, around 79% of them present only once. Sequencing used PBMCs. The receptor set was obtained from a woman in her fifties or sixties in good health and CMV-seronegative. The conserved cysteine and the conserved F or W are not part of the CDR3 here. Fields, in order: V gene, CDR3 protein.

TRBV7-9,ASSLEPDTQY
TRBV29-1,SADIPGTRHRNEQF
TRBV10-3,AISLGQEGAEAF
TRBV6-1,ASSATASDTEAF
TRBV7-2,ASSRERGAYEQY
TRBV5-1,ASSLVRRDREGEQF
TRBV7-2,ASSYYTYEQY
TRBV18,ASSPLTGGASREQF
TRBV6-5,ASSFLTGNGYT
TRBV6-6,ASSSPGTGSQPQH